The rows below give T cell receptor beta chains drawn from one sample of a study of identical twins. MiXCR, run by TCRdb on the 5' RACE reads, gives a single entry per CDR3 protein. The sample records roughly 1.6 million distinct CDR3 sequences, around a third being singletons. Sequencing was performed on cord blood. All receptors come from a newborn girl in good health. The CDR3 runs from the conserved cysteine through the conserved F or W. Fields, in order: V gene, clone size, J gene, D gene, CDR3 protein, CDR3 DNA. A D gene is named only where the DNA matches it firmly. Clone size appears in some rows only: once, few, many, or a class for an expanded clone.

TRBV20-1	NA	TRBJ1-4	TRBD1	CSAPETGNGVLNEKLFF	TGCAGTGCCCCGGAGACAGGGAACGGCGTCCTTAATGAAAAACTGTTTTTT
TRBV2	NA	TRBJ1-2	NA	CASSEGQGWGYTF	TGTGCCAGCAGTGAGGGGCAGGGTTGGGGCTACACCTTC
TRBV12-3/TRBV12-4	NA	TRBJ1-1	NA	CASSRPGQEAFF	TGTGCCAGCAGCCGACCAGGACAGGAAGCTTTCTTT
TRBV6-2/TRBV6-3	NA	TRBJ2-5	NA	CASTKWAAYSYNEQYF	TGTGCCAGCACCAAATGGGCCGCATACTCCTACAATGAGCAGTACTTC
TRBV20-1	few	TRBJ2-3	NA	CSATVTGATTDTQYF	TGCAGTGCCACCGTGACTGGGGCCACCACAGATACGCAGTATTTT
TRBV20-1	NA	TRBJ2-7	NA	CSAERVEQYF	TGCAGTGCCGAAAGGGTGGAGCAGTACTTC
TRBV3-1	few	TRBJ1-2	TRBD1	CASSQDLGQGGYGYTF	TGTGCCAGCAGCCAAGATCTGGGACAGGGAGGGTATGGCTACACCTTC
TRBV20-1	few	TRBJ1-2	TRBD1	CSAGQGRDGYTF	TGCAGTGCTGGACAGGGGAGGGACGGCTACACCTTC
TRBV12-3/TRBV12-4	few	TRBJ2-1	TRBD2	CASSRRLAGVSINEQFF	TGTGCCAGCAGTCGTAGACTAGCGGGGGTTAGTATTAATGAGCAGTTCTTC
TRBV4-2	NA	TRBJ1-1	NA	CASSSLPKGPNTEAFF	TGTGCCAGCAGCTCCCTCCCCAAGGGGCCGAACACTGAAGCTTTCTTT
TRBV7-9	once	TRBJ1-1	NA	CASSLEGFEYTEAFF	TGTGCCAGCAGCTTAGAGGGTTTTGAGTACACTGAAGCTTTCTTT
TRBV4-1	NA	TRBJ2-7	NA	CASSQVGDSTYEQYF	TGCGCCAGCAGCCAAGTGGGCGACAGTACCTACGAGCAGTACTTC
TRBV12-3/TRBV12-4	NA	TRBJ2-3	NA	CASSPPGLIPDMQYF	TGTGCCAGCAGTCCACCGGGACTGATCCCAGATATGCAGTATTTT
TRBV7-2	NA	TRBJ1-2	NA	CASSARTANAGYTF	TGTGCCAGCAGCGCCCGGACAGCTAACGCTGGCTACACCTTC
TRBV2	NA	TRBJ2-5	TRBD1	CASSSGQGGQYF	TGTGCCAGCAGTTCGGGACAGGGCGGTCAGTACTTC
TRBV6-5	once	TRBJ2-1	NA	CASSYEAGTSYYEQFF	TGTGCCAGCAGTTACGAGGCGGGGACAAGCTACTACGAGCAGTTCTTC
TRBV18	NA	TRBJ1-6	NA	CASSPIQGGNSPLHF	TGTGCCAGCTCACCAATCCAGGGTGGTAATTCACCCCTCCACTTT
TRBV7-9	few	TRBJ1-2	NA	CASSFSHNGYTF	TGTGCCAGCAGCTTTTCCCACAATGGCTACACCTTC
TRBV10-3	NA	TRBJ1-4	NA	CAISRDTNEKLFF	TGTGCCATCAGCCGGGACACTAATGAAAAACTGTTTTTT
TRBV29-1	few	TRBJ1-1	TRBD1	CSVGDRGNTEAFF	TGCAGCGTAGGGGACAGGGGGAACACTGAAGCTTTCTTT
TRBV2	NA	TRBJ2-3	TRBD2	CASKTSGGSGDTQYF	TGTGCCAGCAAGACTAGCGGGGGGTCGGGAGATACGCAGTATTTT
TRBV19	few	TRBJ2-5	TRBD1	CASSRGTGPLETQYF	TGTGCCAGTAGCCGTGGGACAGGACCTTTAGAGACCCAGTACTTC
TRBV7-2	many	TRBJ2-5	NA	CASSLVPLLQETQYF	TGTGCCAGCAGCTTAGTACCATTACTCCAAGAGACCCAGTACTTC
TRBV5-6	NA	TRBJ1-4	NA	CASSLEPGVLFF	TGTGCCAGCAGCTTGGAACCAGGGGTACTGTTTTTT
TRBV7-2	NA	TRBJ2-4	NA	CASSLEGSGDLAKNIQYF	TGTGCCAGCAGCTTAGAGGGCTCTGGGGACCTAGCCAAAAACATTCAGTACTTC
TRBV27	many	TRBJ2-3	NA	CASSLSESTDTQYF	TGTGCCAGCAGTTTATCGGAGAGCACAGATACGCAGTATTTT
TRBV2	NA	TRBJ1-1	NA	CASSDRPGLTEAFF	TGTGCCAGCAGTGATCGTCCGGGGCTAACTGAAGCTTTCTTT
TRBV12-3/TRBV12-4	few	TRBJ2-5	NA	CASGRKGGFQETQYF	TGTGCCAGCGGGCGTAAGGGCGGCTTCCAGGAGACCCAGTACTTC
TRBV6-1	NA	TRBJ1-2	NA	CASSENRAGGYTF	TGTGCCAGCAGTGAAAACAGGGCTGGTGGCTACACCTTC
TRBV2	NA	TRBJ2-1	NA	CASRQNRGAVMSSYNEQFF	TGTGCCAGCAGGCAAAACCGAGGGGCGGTTATGAGCTCCTACAATGAGCAGTTCTTC
TRBV7-2	NA	TRBJ2-3	NA	CASSLQGEDTQYF	TGTGCCAGCAGCTTACAGGGTGAGGATACGCAGTATTTT
TRBV20-1	few	TRBJ2-1	TRBD2	CSAKSGGAYNEQFF	TGCAGTGCCAAAAGCGGGGGGGCCTACAATGAGCAGTTCTTC
TRBV28	NA	TRBJ1-2	NA	CASSLVRGAGDYGYTF	TGTGCCAGCAGTTTGGTCCGGGGGGCGGGTGACTATGGCTACACCTTC
TRBV7-2	few	TRBJ2-7	NA	CASSLGVVGKAYEQYF	TGTGCCAGCAGCTTAGGGGTCGTGGGTAAGGCCTACGAGCAGTACTTC
TRBV25-1	NA	TRBJ2-7	NA	CASGKFGGNEQYF	TGTGCCAGCGGAAAATTTGGGGGGAACGAGCAGTACTTC
TRBV28	few	TRBJ2-5	TRBD2	CASSFLAGAQETQYF	TGTGCCAGCAGTTTCCTAGCGGGAGCCCAAGAGACCCAGTACTTC
TRBV7-9	few	TRBJ2-7	TRBD2	CASSLVSGRSYNEQYF	TGTGCCAGCAGCTTGGTTAGCGGGAGATCGTACAATGAGCAGTACTTC
TRBV3-1	few	TRBJ2-5	NA	CASSQVTDGYNEQYF	TGTGCCAGCAGCCAAGTAACGGACGGCTACAATGAGCAGTACTTC
TRBV6-5	NA	TRBJ1-5	NA	CASSYSGGDQPQHF	TGTGCCAGCAGTTACTCCGGGGGGGATCAGCCCCAGCATTTT
TRBV28	NA	TRBJ2-2	TRBD2	CASRPRTSGANTGELFF	TGTGCCAGCAGACCTAGGACTAGCGGGGCGAACACCGGGGAGCTGTTTTTT
TRBV7-2	NA	TRBJ2-1	TRBD2	CASSEHLAGGLNEQFF	TGTGCCAGCAGCGAACACCTAGCGGGAGGGCTAAATGAGCAGTTCTTC